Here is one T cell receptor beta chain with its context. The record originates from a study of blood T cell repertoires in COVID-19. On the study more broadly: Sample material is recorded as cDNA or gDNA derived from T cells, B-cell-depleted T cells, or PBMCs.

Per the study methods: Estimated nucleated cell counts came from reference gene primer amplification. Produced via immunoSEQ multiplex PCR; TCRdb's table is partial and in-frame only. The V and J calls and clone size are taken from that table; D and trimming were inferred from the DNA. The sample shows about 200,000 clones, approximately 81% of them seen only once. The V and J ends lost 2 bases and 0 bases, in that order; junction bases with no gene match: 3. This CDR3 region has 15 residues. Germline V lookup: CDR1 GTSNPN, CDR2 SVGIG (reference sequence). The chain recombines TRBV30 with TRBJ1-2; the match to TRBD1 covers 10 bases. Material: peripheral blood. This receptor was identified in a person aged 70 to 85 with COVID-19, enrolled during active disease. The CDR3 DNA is TGTGCCTGGAGTAGGGGACAGGGGTCTAACTATGGCTACACCTTC. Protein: CAWSRGQGSNYGYTF.